This entry lists 23 T cell receptor beta chains sequenced from one sample in a study of human T cells and chemical hapten exposure. TCRdb redid the calling of the RACE reads with MiXCR, one entry per CDR3 protein. Of more than 85,000 distinct CDR3 sequences in the sample, 34% were seen once. The time point here: patch test 3, about 24 weeks after DPC sensitization. As for treatment: therapeutic diphenylcyclopropenone sensitization with weekly scalp DPC. This material consisted of whole blood, taken in connection with sensitization to the hapten diphenylcyclopropenone (DPC). The receptors were sampled from a man aged 40-50 years with alopecia areata. Some clones in this sample may be carry-over from other donors' samples.

This clonotype showed up just a few times. The chain joins TRBV4-3 to TRBJ2-5; maybe TRBD1 (5 bases). In germline, CDR1 is LGHNA, CDR2 YSLEER. The CDR3 length is 15 residues. Trimming cost V 0 bases and J 5 bases, with 13 bases left between them. CDR3 protein: CASSQEGHVGETQYF. The DNA of the CDR3 is TGCGCCAGCAGCCAAGAAGGACACGTGGGGGAGACCCAGTACTTC.

The chain employs TRBV6-5 and TRBJ2-1, with D perhaps matching TRBD2 (7 bases). Germline values: CDR1 MNHEY, CDR2 SVGAGI. The germline V and J ends were trimmed by 2 bases and 14 bases, with 19 bases remaining between them. The CDR3 contains 14 residues. The CDR3 DNA reads as TGTGCCAGCAGTTACGGGGCGGAAGGGGGGGGGAAGTTCTTC. Its translation: CASSYGAEGGGKFF.

The rearrangement uses TRBV13 and TRBJ1-5, with D possibly TRBD1 on 5 matching bases. The CDR3 length is 13 residues. Germline CDR1 PRHDT, CDR2 FYEKMQ (reference sequence). Trimming removed 1 base from V and 5 bases from J, with 6 bases in between. CDR3 coding DNA: TGTGCCAGCAGCTTAGCGGGGGATCAGCCCCAGCATTTT. This translates into CASSLAGDQPQHF. The whole variable domain, remainder taken from reference TRBV13 and TRBJ1-5, is AAGVIQSPRHLIKEKRETATLKCYPIPRHDTVYWYQQGPGQDPQFLISFYEKMQSDKGSIPDRFSAQQFSDYHSELNMSSLELGDSALYFCASSLAGDQPQHFGDGTRLSIL.

The V and J genes are TRBV9 and TRBJ2-3; 9 bases are shared with TRBD2. CDR1 and CDR2 (germline): SGDLS, YYNGEE. The length of the CDR3 is 16 residues. The J segment lost 2 bases and the V segment lost 4 bases, leaving 8 bases of the junction unmatched. CDR3 nucleotides: TGTGCCAGCAGCATCCAAGCGGGAGGCAACACAGATACGCAGTATTTT. It codes for CASSIQAGGNTDTQYF.

This clonotype was seen more than once but under ten times. The CDR3 nucleotides are TGTGCCAGCAGCTTAACCGTGACAGGGGGAAGAGAGACCCAGTACTTC. Translated, it gives CASSLTVTGGRETQYF. The chain is built from TRBV7-2 and TRBJ2-5; 9 bases agree with TRBD1. This CDR3 contains 16 residues. Germline loops: CDR1 SGHTA, CDR2 FQGNSA. The V and J ends lost 2 bases and 4 bases, in that order; junction bases with no gene match: 8.

Only a few counts were recorded for this clonotype. The gene calls are TRBV10-3 and TRBJ1-1; D call uncertain. The CDR3 has 14 amino acids. Germline V gene sequence: CDR1 ENHRY, CDR2 SYGVKD. V lost 6 bases, J lost 0 bases, and 11 bases lay in between. CDR3 region: CAIRTTVMNTEAFF. CDR3 sequence (DNA): TGTGCCATCAGAACTACGGTCATGAACACTGAAGCTTTCTTT.

This clonotype was observed at least ten times. This chain links TRBV20-1 with TRBJ2-7; 7 bases align to TRBD2. The junction had 11 bases not matched to a gene; V was cut back by 4 bases and J by 2 bases. CDR1 and CDR2 (germline): DFQATT, SNEGSKA (reference sequence). The CDR3 has 15 amino acids. This CDR3 is CSAKALAVTPYEQYF. The CDR3 DNA reads as TGCAGTGCTAAGGCCCTAGCGGTTACCCCCTACGAGCAGTACTTC.

Only a few counts were recorded for this clonotype. The chain joins TRBV28 to TRBJ1-2, with no clear D. Between the trimmed V and J ends, which lost 8 bases and 4 bases, there was a span of 17 bases. The CDR3 totals 14 residues. The germline gives CDR1 MDHEN, CDR2 SYDVKM. The CDR3 protein is CASHQGGMVYGYTF. The CDR3 DNA reads as TGTGCCAGCCACCAAGGTGGTATGGTCTATGGCTACACCTTC.

The sample holds many counts of this clonotype. V is TRBV29-1 and J is TRBJ2-1; TRBD2 matches at 9 bases. CDR1 and CDR2 from the germline V gene are SQVTM and ANQGSEA. The CDR3 covers 14 residues. The CDR3 is CSQTDAGGPNEQFF. The CDR3, as DNA: TGCAGTCAAACTGATGCGGGAGGGCCGAATGAGCAGTTCTTC.

This chain joins TRBV29-1 and TRBJ1-2; D is perhaps TRBD1 (5 bases). The V end lost 4 bases, the J end lost 4 bases, and 13 bases lay between the germline ends. CDR1 SQVTM and CDR2 ANQGSEA come from the germline V gene. The CDR3 is 13 residues long. CDR3 bases: TGCAGCGTTGGAGGTCAGGGAATCTATGGCTACACCTTC. It yields the protein CSVGGQGIYGYTF.

This chain joins TRBV13 and TRBJ1-3; D is unclear. Trimming removed 10 bases from V and 4 bases from J, with 8 bases in between. Germline CDR1 and CDR2: PRHDT and FYEKMQ (reference sequence). CDR3 size: 11 residues. CDR3 region: CAIAKGNTIYF. CDR3 DNA: TGTGCCATCGCAAAAGGAAACACCATATATTTT.

This clonotype was detected only a few times. The chain couples TRBV20-1 to TRBJ1-3; D not certain. CDR3 size: 17 residues. Deletions cut 1 base from V and 0 bases from J, with 16 bases between. CDR1 DFQATT and CDR2 SNEGSKA come from the germline V gene (reference sequence). The DNA of the CDR3 is TGCAGTGCTAGAGGCAGTAACAGAATAAGCTCTGGAAACACCATATATTTT. This sequence encodes CSARGSNRISSGNTIYF.

The chain couples TRBV20-1 to TRBJ2-3; tentatively, D is TRBD1 or TRBD2 (5 bases each). Per the germline V gene, CDR1 is DFQATT and CDR2 is SNEGSKA (reference sequence). CDR3 length: 13 amino acids. Trimming cost V 3 bases and J 1 base, with 8 bases left between them. The CDR3 DNA follows: TGCAGTGCTAGCCGGGACGGCACAGATACGCAGTATTTT. It yields the protein CSASRDGTDTQYF.

This clonotype appeared a few times. The rearrangement joins TRBV28 to TRBJ2-2, with D maybe TRBD2 (6 bases). The CDR3 covers 12 residues. Germline V gene sequence: CDR1 MDHEN, CDR2 SYDVKM. V shed 6 bases and J shed 7 bases, with 9 bases lying between them. CDR3 sequence reads: CASREGGGELFF. CDR3 coding DNA: TGTGCCAGCAGGGAGGGAGGCGGGGAGCTGTTTTTT.

The CDR3 sequence is CASSSYRGGPTDTQYF. The CDR3 bases are TGTGCCAGCAGTAGTTACCGCGGGGGCCCCACAGATACGCAGTATTTT. The V and J genes are TRBV6-5 and TRBJ2-3; weak D call: TRBD2 (7 bases). Germline-derived CDR1 and CDR2 are MNHEY and SVGAGI. With 5 bases removed from V and 2 bases from J, the gap between germline ends came to 17 bases. This CDR3 spans 16 amino acids.

This clonotype showed up just a few times. The chain recombines TRBV21-1 with TRBJ2-3; the table names TRBD1, a call not compared with the DNA. TRBV21-1 is tagged as a pseudogene. The CDR3 consists of 14 residues. CDR3 bases: TGTGCCAGCGAACAAGGGGGGGGCACAGATACGCAGTATTTT. Encoded protein: CASEQGGGTDTQYF.

V gene TRBV19 combines with J gene TRBJ2-1; TRBD2 matches 15 bases. Trimming removed 4 bases from V and 7 bases from J; junction bases left unmatched: 8. The germline V gene encodes CDR1 LNHDA and CDR2 SQIVND (reference sequence). The CDR3 covers 17 residues. CDR3 in DNA: TGTGCCAGTAGTAGAGGATCCGGGACTAGCGGGAGGAATGAGCAGTTCTTC. This sequence encodes CASSRGSGTSGRNEQFF. Full variable domain (outside the CDR3, taken from reference TRBV19 and TRBJ2-1): DGGITQSPKYLFRKEGQNVTLSCEQNLNHDAMYWYRQDPGQGLRLIYYSQIVNDFQKGDIAEGYSVSREKKESFPLTVTSAQKNPTAFYLCASSRGSGTSGRNEQFFGPGTRLTVL.

The chain is built from TRBV28 and TRBJ1-5; the D gene is possibly TRBD1 (6 bases). V shed 10 bases and J shed 2 bases, with 15 bases lying between them. CDR1 is MDHEN, CDR2 SYDVKM, per germline. The CDR3 loop spans 14 amino acids. In nucleotides, the CDR3 is TGTGCCACCCCAGGGGTAGGCGGCAATCAGCCCCAGCATTTT. Amino acid sequence: CATPGVGGNQPQHF.

The chain carries TRBV24-1 and TRBJ2-1; maybe TRBD1 (5 bases). The CDR3 has 15 amino acids. CDR1 and CDR2 (germline): KGHDR, SFDVKD. The germline V and J ends were trimmed by 5 bases and 2 bases, with 12 bases remaining between them. The CDR3 is CATSGRGRAYNEQFF. The CDR3 DNA follows: TGTGCCACCAGTGGAAGGGGCCGAGCCTACAATGAGCAGTTCTTC.

In this sample, this clonotype turned up a few times. The chain employs TRBV5-1 and TRBJ2-3; D not resolved. The CDR3 sequence is 17 residues long. Germline V gene data show CDR1 as SGHRS and CDR2 as YFSETQ. V lost 5 bases and J lost 2, with 21 bases in between. The CDR3 nucleotides read TGCGCCAGCAGTCAAAGGGCGCAATTGGGCGCCACAGATACGCAGTATTTT. This translates into CASSQRAQLGATDTQYF.

The rearrangement joins TRBV20-1 to TRBJ2-3; 8 bases fit TRBD2. Germline CDR1 and CDR2: DFQATT and SNEGSKA (reference sequence). V lost 6 bases and J lost 2; bases outside the gene matches: 10. The CDR3 contains 15 residues. CDR3 sequence: CSASSGAGDTDTQYF. The CDR3, as DNA: TGCAGTGCCTCCTCAGGAGCGGGAGACACAGATACGCAGTATTTT.

V gene TRBV7-2 combines with J gene TRBJ2-1; 8 bases are shared with TRBD2. Germline trimming cut 5 bases from V and 7 bases from J; bases unmatched to any gene: 10. The CDR3 loop spans 15 amino acids. Looked up from germline, CDR1 is SGHTA and CDR2 is FQGNSA. CDR3 nucleotides: TGTGCCAGCAGCCCCCCTGGGACTAGTCTGAATGAGCAGTTCTTC. Translated: CASSPPGTSLNEQFF.

This clonotype was seen more than once but under ten times. The chain couples TRBV29-1 to TRBJ2-3; 8 bases align to TRBD2. The CDR3 covers 15 residues. Germline lookup yields CDR1 SQVTM and CDR2 ANQGSEA. V lost 3 bases to trimming and J lost 3 bases; unmatched junction nucleotides: 8. For the CDR3, the DNA is TGCAGCGTTGATGGGAGATTAGCGGGAACAGATACGCAGTATTTT. Translation gives CSVDGRLAGTDTQYF.